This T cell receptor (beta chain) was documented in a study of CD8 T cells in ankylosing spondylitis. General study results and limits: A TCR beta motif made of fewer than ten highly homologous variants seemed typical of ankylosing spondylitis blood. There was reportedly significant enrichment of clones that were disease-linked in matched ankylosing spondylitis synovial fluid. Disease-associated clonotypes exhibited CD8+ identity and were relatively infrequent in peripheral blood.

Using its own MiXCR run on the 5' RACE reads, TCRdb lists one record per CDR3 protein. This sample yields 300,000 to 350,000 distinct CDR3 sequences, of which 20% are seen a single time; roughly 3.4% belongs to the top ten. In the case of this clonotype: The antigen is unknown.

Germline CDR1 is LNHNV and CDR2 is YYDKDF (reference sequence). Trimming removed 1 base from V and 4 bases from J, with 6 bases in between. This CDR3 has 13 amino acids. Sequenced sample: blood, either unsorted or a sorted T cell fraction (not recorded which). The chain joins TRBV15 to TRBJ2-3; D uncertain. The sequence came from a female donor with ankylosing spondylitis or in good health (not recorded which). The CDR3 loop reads CATSRVSADTQYF. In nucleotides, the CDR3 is TGTGCCACCAGCAGAGTTTCCGCAGATACGCAGTATTTT.